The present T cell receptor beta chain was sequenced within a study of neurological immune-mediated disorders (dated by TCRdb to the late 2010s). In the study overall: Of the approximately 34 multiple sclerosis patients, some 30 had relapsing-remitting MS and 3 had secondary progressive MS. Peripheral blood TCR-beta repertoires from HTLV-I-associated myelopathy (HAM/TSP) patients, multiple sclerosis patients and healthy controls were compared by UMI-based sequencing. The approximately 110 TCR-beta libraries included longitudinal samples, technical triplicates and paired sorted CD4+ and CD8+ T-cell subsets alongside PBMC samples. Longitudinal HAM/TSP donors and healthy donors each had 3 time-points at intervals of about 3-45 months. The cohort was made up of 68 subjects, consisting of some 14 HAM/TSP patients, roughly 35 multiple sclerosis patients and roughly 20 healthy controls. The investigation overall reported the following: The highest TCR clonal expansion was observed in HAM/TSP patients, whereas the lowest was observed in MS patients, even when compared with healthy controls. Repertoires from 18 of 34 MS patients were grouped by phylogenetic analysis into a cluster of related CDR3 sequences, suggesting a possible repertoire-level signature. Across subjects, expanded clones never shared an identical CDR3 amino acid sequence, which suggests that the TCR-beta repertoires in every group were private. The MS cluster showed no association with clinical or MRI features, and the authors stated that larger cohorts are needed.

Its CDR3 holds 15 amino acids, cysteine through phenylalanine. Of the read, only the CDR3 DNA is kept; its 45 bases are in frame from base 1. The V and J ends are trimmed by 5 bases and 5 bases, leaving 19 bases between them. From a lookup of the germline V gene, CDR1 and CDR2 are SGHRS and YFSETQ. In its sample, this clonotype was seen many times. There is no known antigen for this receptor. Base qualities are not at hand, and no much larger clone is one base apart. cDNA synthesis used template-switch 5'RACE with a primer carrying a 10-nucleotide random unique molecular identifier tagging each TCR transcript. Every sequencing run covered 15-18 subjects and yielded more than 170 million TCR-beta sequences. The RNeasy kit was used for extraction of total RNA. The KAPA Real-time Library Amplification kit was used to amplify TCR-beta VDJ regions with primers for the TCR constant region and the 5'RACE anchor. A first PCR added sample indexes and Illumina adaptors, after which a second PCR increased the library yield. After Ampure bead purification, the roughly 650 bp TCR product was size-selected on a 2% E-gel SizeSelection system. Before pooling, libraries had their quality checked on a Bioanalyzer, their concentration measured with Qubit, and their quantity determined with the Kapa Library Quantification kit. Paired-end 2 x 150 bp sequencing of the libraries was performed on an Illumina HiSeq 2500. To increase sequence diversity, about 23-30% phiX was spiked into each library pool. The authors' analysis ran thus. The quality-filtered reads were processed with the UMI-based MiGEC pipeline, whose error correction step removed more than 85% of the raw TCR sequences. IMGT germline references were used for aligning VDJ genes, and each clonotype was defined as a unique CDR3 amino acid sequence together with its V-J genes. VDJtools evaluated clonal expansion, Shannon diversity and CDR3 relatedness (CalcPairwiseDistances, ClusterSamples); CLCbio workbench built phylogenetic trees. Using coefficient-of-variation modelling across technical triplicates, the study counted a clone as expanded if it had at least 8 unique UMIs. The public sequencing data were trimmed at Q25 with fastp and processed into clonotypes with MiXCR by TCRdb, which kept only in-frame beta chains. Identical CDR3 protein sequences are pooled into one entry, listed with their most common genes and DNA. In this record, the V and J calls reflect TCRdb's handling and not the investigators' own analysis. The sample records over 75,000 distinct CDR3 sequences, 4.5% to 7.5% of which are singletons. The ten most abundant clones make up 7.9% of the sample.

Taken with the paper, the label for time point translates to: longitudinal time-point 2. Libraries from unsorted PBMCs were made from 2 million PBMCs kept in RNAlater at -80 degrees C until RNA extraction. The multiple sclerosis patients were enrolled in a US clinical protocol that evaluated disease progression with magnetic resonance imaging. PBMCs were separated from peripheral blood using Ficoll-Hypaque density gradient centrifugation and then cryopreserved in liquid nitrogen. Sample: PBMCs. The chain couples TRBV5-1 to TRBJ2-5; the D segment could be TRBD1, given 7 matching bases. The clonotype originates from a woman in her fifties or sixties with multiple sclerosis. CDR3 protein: CASRSGGGGGETQYF. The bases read TGCGCCAGCAGATCTGGAGGGGGCGGAGGTGAGACCCAGTACTTC.